This note documents a single T cell receptor (beta chain) sequence. This sample was taken from a study of T cell responses to AZD1222 COVID-19 vaccine. V was trimmed by 2 bases and J by 8 bases, leaving 10 bases between them. The germline gives CDR1 SGHTA, CDR2 FQGNSA. The CDR3 runs 14 residues. Repertoires were generated with immunoSEQ multiplex PCR, while TCRdb's copy carries only in-frame clones and drops some. The sample carries approximately 150,000 clones, approximately 91% recorded once. The sample in question was peripheral blood, obtained 28 days after the second AZD1222 dose. The sequence was collected from an adult who received the AZD1222 COVID-19 vaccine. This sequence joins TRBV7-2 and TRBJ1-6; D is perhaps TRBD1 (6 bases). CDR3 sequence (DNA): TGTGCCAGCAGCTTATTACAGGGTTATTCACCCCTCCACTTT. It translates to CASSLLQGYSPLHF.